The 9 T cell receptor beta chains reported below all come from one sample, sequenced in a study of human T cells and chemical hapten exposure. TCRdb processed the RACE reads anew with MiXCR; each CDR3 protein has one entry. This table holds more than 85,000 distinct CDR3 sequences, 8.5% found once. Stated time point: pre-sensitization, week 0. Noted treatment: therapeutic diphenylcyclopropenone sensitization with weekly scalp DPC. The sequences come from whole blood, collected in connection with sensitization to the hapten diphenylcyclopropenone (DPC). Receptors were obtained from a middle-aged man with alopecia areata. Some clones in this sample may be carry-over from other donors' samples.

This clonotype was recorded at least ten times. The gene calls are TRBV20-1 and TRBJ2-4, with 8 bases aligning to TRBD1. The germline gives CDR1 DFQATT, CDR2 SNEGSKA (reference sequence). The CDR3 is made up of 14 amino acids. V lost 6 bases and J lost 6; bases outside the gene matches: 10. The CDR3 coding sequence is TGCAGTGCAGGAACCAGGGGGCTGGGAAACATTCAGTACTTC. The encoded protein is CSAGTRGLGNIQYF.

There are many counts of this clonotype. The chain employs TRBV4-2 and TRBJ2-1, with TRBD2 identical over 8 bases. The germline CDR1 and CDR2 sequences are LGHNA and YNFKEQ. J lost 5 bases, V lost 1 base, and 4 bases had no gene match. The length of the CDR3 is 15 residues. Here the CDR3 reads CASSQVGTRDNEQFF. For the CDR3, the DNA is TGTGCCAGCAGCCAAGTAGGGACTAGGGACAATGAGCAGTTCTTC.

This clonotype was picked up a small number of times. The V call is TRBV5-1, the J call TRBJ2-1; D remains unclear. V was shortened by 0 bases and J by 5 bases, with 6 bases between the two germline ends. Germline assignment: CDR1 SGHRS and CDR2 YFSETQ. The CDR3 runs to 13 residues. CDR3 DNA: TGCGCCAGCAGCTTGGTAGTGAACAATGAGCAGTTCTTC. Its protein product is CASSLVVNNEQFF.

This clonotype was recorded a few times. CDR3 loop: CASSLADRGSFGANVLTF. In nucleotides, the CDR3 is TGTGCCAGCAGCTTAGCTGACAGGGGGTCCTTTGGGGCCAACGTCCTGACTTTC. The J gene is TRBJ2-6, the V gene TRBV7-9; 9 nucleotides align to TRBD1. V was pared by 0 bases and J by 3 bases, with 6 bases of the junction left unmatched. Germline assignment: CDR1 SEHNR and CDR2 FQNEAQ (reference sequence). The length of the CDR3 is 18 residues. Full variable domain (remainder filled in from reference TRBV7-9 and TRBJ2-6): DTGVSQNPRHKITKRGQNVTFRCDPISEHNRLYWYRQTLGQGPEFLTYFQNEAQLEKSRLLSDRFSAERPKGSFSTLEIQRTEQGDSAMYLCASSLADRGSFGANVLTFGAGSRLTVL.

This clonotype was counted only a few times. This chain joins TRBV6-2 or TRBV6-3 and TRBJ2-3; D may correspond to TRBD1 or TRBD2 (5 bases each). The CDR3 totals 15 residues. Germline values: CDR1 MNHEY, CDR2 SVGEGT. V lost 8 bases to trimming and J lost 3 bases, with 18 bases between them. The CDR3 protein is CASAHRSGGTDTQYF. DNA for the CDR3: TGTGCCAGCGCTCACAGGTCTGGCGGGACAGATACGCAGTATTTT.

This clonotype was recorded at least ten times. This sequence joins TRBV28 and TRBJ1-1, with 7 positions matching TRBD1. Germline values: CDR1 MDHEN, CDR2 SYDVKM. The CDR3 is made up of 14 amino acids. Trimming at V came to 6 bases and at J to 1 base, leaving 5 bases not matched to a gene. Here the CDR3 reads CASRRTGANTEAFF. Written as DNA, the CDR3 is TGTGCCAGCAGACGTACAGGGGCGAACACTGAAGCTTTCTTT.

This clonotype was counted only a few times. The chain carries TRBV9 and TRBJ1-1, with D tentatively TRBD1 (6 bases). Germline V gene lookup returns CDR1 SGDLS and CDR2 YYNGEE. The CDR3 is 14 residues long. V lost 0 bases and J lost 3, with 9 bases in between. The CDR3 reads CASSVEGVYTEAFF. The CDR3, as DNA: TGTGCCAGCAGCGTAGAGGGGGTCTACACTGAAGCTTTCTTT.

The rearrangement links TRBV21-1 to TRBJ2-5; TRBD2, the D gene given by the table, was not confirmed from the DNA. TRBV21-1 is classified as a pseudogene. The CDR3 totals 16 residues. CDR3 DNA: TGTGCCAGCAGCAACTCCGGGACTAGGACGGGAGAGACCCAGTACTTC. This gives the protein CASSNSGTRTGETQYF.

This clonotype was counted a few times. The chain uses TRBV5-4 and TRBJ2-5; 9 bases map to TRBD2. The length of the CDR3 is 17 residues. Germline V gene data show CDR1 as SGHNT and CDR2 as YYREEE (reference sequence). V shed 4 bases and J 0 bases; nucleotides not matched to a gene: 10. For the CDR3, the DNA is TGTGCCAGCAGCCCTATGTTGGGACTAGCAGACCAAGAGACCCAGTACTTC. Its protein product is CASSPMLGLADQETQYF.